What follows are 9 T cell receptor delta chains derived from one specimen sequenced in a study of gamma-delta T cells after stem cell transplantation. TCRdb re-called clones from the RT-PCR reads via CATT. The top ten hold about a fifth of the sample, which has 2,000 to 2,500 delta-chain clones, roughly two fifths seen once. Sequenced input: gamma-delta T cells. Receptors originate from a human donor. It is not recorded whose cells these are; they may come from a transplant donor.

V gene TRDV2 combines with J gene TRDJ1; TRDD3 matches at 8 bases. The CDR3 runs to 19 residues. V shed 4 bases, J shed 1 base, and the junction held 19 bases outside the gene matches. Germline V gene data show CDR1 as GEAIGNYY and CDR2 as EKD. CDR3 residues: CACEGLSAGWGTITDKLIF. The DNA of the CDR3 is TGTGCCTGTGAAGGCCTCTCGGCGGGCTGGGGGACAATCACCGATAAACTCATCTTT.

This clone was detected only a few times. Only one base separates this from a far larger clonotype, so it likely reflects a read error. The gene calls are TRDV2 and TRDJ1; 10 nucleotides agree with TRDD3. This CDR3 comprises 17 residues. The trim removed 5 bases at V and 1 base at J, leaving 12 bases unmatched. Germline V lookup: CDR1 GEAIGNYY, CDR2 EKD. The CDR3 loop is CACGKLGDLGLTDKLIF. The DNA for the CDR3 is TGTGCCTGTGGCAAACTGGGGGATTTGGGTCTCACCGATAAACTCATCTTT.

This clone appeared a few times. V gene TRDV2 combines with J gene TRDJ1; 7 bases map to TRDD3. Per germline, CDR1 GEAIGNYY and CDR2 EKD. V gave up 1 base and J gave up 1 base; unmatched junction bases: 2. The CDR3 is 14 amino acids. The CDR3 sequence: CACDTLGVTDKLIF. In DNA form, the CDR3 reads TGTGCCTGTGACACGCTGGGGGTCACCGATAAACTCATCTTT.

There are a few counts of this clone. This chain joins TRDV2 and TRDJ3, with 13 bases aligning to TRDD3. V shed 1 base, J shed 0 bases, and the junction held 20 bases outside the gene matches. CDR1 is GEAIGNYY, CDR2 EKD, per germline. The CDR3 is 25 amino acids. The CDR3 region is CACDTGFPSTGGYAANSWDTRQMFF. CDR3 bases: TGTGCCTGTGACACGGGATTCCCTTCAACTGGGGGATACGCTGCAAACTCCTGGGACACCCGACAGATGTTTTTC.

A word on this clone: A far larger clone is off by one base, so a read error is likely. This chain connects TRDV2 to TRDJ1, with TRDD3 identical over 10 bases. Per the germline V gene, CDR1 is GEAIGNYY and CDR2 is EKD. The CDR3 length is 18 residues. The CDR3 coding sequence is TGTGCCTGTGACACCCTTACTGGGGGATCTTTATACACCGAGAAACTCATCTTT. Translated, it gives CACDTLTGGSLYTEKLIF.

A few counts support this clone. At one end the junction does not follow the germline gene, possibly because of a read error. The chain couples TRDV2 to TRDJ1, with TRDD3 matching over 13 bases. The CDR3 runs to 19 residues. Germline V gene data show CDR1 as GEAIGNYY and CDR2 as EKD. CDR3 sequence (DNA): TGTGCCCGTGACACCCTTCATACTGGGGGATACGCGCACACCGATAAACTCATCTTT. Residues: CARDTLHTGGYAHTDKLIF.

This clone was seen only a few times. The chain links TRDV2 to TRDJ1; tentatively, D is TRDD3 (5 bases). The CDR3 runs 14 residues. Germline V gives CDR1 GEAIGNYY, CDR2 EKD. V was cut by 3 bases and J by 4 bases, with 14 bases left in between. As DNA, the CDR3 is TGTGCCTGTGACCTACTGGAGAACCGCGATAAACTCATCTTT. This sequence encodes CACDLLENRDKLIF.

V is TRDV2 and J is TRDJ3, with 12 positions matching TRDD3. Unmatched junction bases numbered 5, after V lost 1 base and J lost 2 bases. CDR1 GEAIGNYY and CDR2 EKD come from the germline V gene. CDR3 length equals 19 residues. The chain's CDR3 is CACDTVLGDTPWDTRQMFF. In nucleotides, the CDR3 is TGTGCCTGTGACACAGTACTGGGGGATACCCCCTGGGACACCCGACAGATGTTTTTC.

The V gene is TRDV2, the J gene TRDJ1, with D possibly TRDD3 on 6 matching bases. V was clipped by 3 bases and J by 4 bases, with 23 bases between them. The CDR3 extends over 17 amino acids. Germline CDR1 and CDR2: GEAIGNYY and EKD. CDR3 protein: CACDPWGSSIEGDKLIF. The CDR3 DNA sequence: TGTGCCTGTGACCCCTGGGGATCCTCGATCGAAGGCGATAAACTCATCTTT.